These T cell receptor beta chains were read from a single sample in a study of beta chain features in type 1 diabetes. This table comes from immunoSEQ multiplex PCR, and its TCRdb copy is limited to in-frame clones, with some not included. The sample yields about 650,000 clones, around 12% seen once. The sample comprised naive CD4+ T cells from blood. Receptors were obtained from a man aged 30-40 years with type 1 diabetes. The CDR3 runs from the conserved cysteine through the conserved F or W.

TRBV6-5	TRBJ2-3	CASKITGRYTDTQYF
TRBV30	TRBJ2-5	CACDGLAGVGETQYF
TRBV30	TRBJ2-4	CAWSYRGHPKNIQYF
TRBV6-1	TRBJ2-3	CASSEGVAVWGTDTQYF
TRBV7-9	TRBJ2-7	CASSLGSWGSYEQYF
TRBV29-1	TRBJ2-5	CSVALLAGEETQYF
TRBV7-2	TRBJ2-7	CASSLGLAGGQDEQYF
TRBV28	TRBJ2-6	CASTEGGASANVLTF
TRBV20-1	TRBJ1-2	CSARIRDGYTF
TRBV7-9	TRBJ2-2	CASSFDSIGELFF
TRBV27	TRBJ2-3	CASRGQTTDTQYF
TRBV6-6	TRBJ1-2	CASSGTQGSYGYTF